This entry lists 28 T cell receptor beta chains sequenced from one sample in a study of patients and donors after allogeneic stem cell transplantation. TCRdb ran MiXCR on the RT-PCR reads and lists one entry per CDR3 protein. The table lists 90,000 to 120,000 distinct CDR3 sequences, approximately 35% of them singletons. The sequenced sample was blood, either unsorted or a sorted T cell fraction (not recorded which). The origin of the receptors is a human donor who was either an allogeneic HSCT recipient or a stem cell or donor lymphocyte infusion donor (not recorded which). It is not recorded whose cells these are; they may come from a transplant donor.

The chain links TRBV24-1 to TRBJ2-1; 9 bases fit TRBD2. There are 16 residues in the CDR3. Germline lookup yields CDR1 KGHDR and CDR2 SFDVKD. The V gene end was trimmed by 2 bases and the J gene end by 1 base; junction bases not matched to a gene: 2. Here the CDR3 DNA reads TGTGCCACCAGTGATTCGACTAGCGGTTCCTACAATGAGCAGTTCTTC. Its protein product is CATSDSTSGSYNEQFF.

The chain links TRBV29-1 to TRBJ1-1, with D possibly TRBD1 on 6 matching bases. This CDR3 is 13 amino acids long. From germline, CDR1 is SQVTM and CDR2 ANQGSEA. Trimming pared 6 bases from V and 0 bases from J, leaving 11 bases between. The CDR3 loop reads CSVAGTLNTEAFF. The CDR3 coding sequence is TGCAGCGTCGCCGGGACACTGAACACTGAAGCTTTCTTT.

V usage is TRBV6-2 or TRBV6-3 and J usage is TRBJ2-1; D is perhaps TRBD1 (6 bases). Per germline, CDR1 MNHEY and CDR2 SVGEGT. With 6 bases removed from V and 6 bases from J, the gap between germline ends came to 12 bases. The CDR3 contains 13 residues. CDR3 amino acids: CASSYRVGNEQFF. CDR3 sequence (DNA): TGTGCCAGCAGCTACAGGGTGGGCAATGAGCAGTTCTTC.

J is TRBJ1-1 and V is TRBV7-2; no definite D call. CDR3 size: 15 residues. The V end lost 0 bases, the J end lost 3 bases, and 11 bases lay between the germline ends. Germline-derived CDR1 and CDR2 are SGHTA and FQGNSA. The CDR3 nucleotides are TGTGCCAGCAGCTTAGCGGCGGGGAAGGACACTGAAGCTTTCTTT. Its protein product is CASSLAAGKDTEAFF.

This clonotype occurred a few times. V usage is TRBV7-9 and J usage is TRBJ1-6, with TRBD1 matching over 7 bases. Trimming removed 5 bases from V and 11 bases from J; junction bases left unmatched: 12. The germline CDR1 and CDR2 sequences are SEHNR and FQNEAQ (reference sequence). The CDR3 covers 15 residues. The CDR3, as DNA: TGTGCCAGCAGCCAGACAGGGAACATTCATGCACCCCTCCACTTT. It is translated as CASSQTGNIHAPLHF.

The chain couples TRBV21-1 to TRBJ1-3; the table assigns TRBD1, which was not confirmed against the DNA. TRBV21-1 corresponds to a pseudogene. The CDR3 runs to 15 residues. In DNA form, the CDR3 reads TGTGCCACCCCCATAGGACAGCCATCTGGAAACACCATATATTTT. Translated: CATPIGQPSGNTIYF.

Only a few counts were recorded for this clonotype. The chain has TRBV4-3 and TRBJ1-4; TRBD1 is a possible D gene (5 bases). Germline-derived CDR1 and CDR2 are LGHNA and YSLEER. The ends were cut back, 4 bases at V and 4 bases at J, with 7 bases in the middle. This CDR3 has 13 amino acids. DNA for the CDR3: TGCGCCAGCAGCCGGACACTTAATGAAAAACTGTTTTTT. Translating gives CASSRTLNEKLFF.

The chain is built from TRBV6-2 or TRBV6-3 and TRBJ2-7; no definite D call. Trimming pared 2 bases from V and 1 base from J, leaving 12 bases between. The CDR3 totals 15 residues. Germline CDR1 is MNHEY and CDR2 is SVGEGT. The CDR3 spells CASSYRINPSYEQYF. The CDR3 DNA reads as TGTGCCAGCAGTTACCGGATTAATCCGTCCTACGAGCAGTACTTC.

J is TRBJ2-7 and V is TRBV20-1; 9 bases align to TRBD2. V lost 0 bases and J lost 2; bases outside the gene matches: 5. This CDR3 has 15 residues. Germline-derived CDR1 and CDR2 are DFQATT and SNEGSKA (reference sequence). The CDR3 sequence: CSARDLAGDPYEQYF. The CDR3 DNA reads as TGCAGTGCTAGAGATTTAGCGGGAGATCCCTACGAGCAGTACTTC.

The chain couples TRBV12-3 or TRBV12-4 to TRBJ1-5; D is unresolved. Trimming pared 2 bases from V and 2 bases from J, leaving 4 bases between. The CDR3 has 13 residues. This chain's CDR3 is CASSLWGNQPQHF. The CDR3 DNA reads as TGTGCCAGCAGTTTATGGGGCAATCAGCCCCAGCATTTT.

This chain joins TRBV7-2 and TRBJ1-2, with no clear D. CDR3 length equals 14 residues. In germline, CDR1 is SGHTA, CDR2 FQGNSA. Trimming took 2 bases from V and 3 from J, leaving 10 bases between them. The DNA of the CDR3 is TGTGCCAGCAGCTTACATGAAAGGCACTATGGCTACACCTTC. As protein: CASSLHERHYGYTF.

CDR3 sequence (DNA): TGCGCCAGCAGCCCCGGGGACGGCCCCTACGAGCAGTACTTC. It encodes CASSPGDGPYEQYF. V and J are TRBV5-1 and TRBJ2-7; D may correspond to TRBD1 or TRBD2 (5 bases each). V lost 4 bases, J lost 2 bases, and 13 bases lay in between. Germline-derived CDR1 and CDR2 are SGHRS and YFSETQ. The CDR3 consists of 14 residues.

The V and J genes are TRBV12-3 or TRBV12-4 and TRBJ2-7; D gene unclear. The CDR3 sequence is 13 residues long. The V end lost 3 bases, the J end lost 7 bases, and 13 bases lay between the germline ends. The CDR3 bases are TGTGCCAGCAGTTTTAGGTTAGATCGGGAGCAGTACTTC. This translates into CASSFRLDREQYF.

There are a few counts of this clonotype. The chain employs TRBV20-1 and TRBJ1-6; TRBD1 agrees at 7 bases. Germline CDR1 DFQATT, CDR2 SNEGSKA (reference sequence). The CDR3 loop spans 13 amino acids. Losses at the gene ends were 5 bases for V and 7 bases for J; bases not matched to a gene: 5. The CDR3 loop is CSALQGFNSPLHF. CDR3 DNA sequence: TGCAGTGCTTTACAGGGGTTCAATTCACCCCTCCACTTT.

This clonotype came up a few times. This rearrangement joins TRBV24-1 to TRBJ1-6; D gene ambiguous. This CDR3 comprises 13 residues. Trimming left V 9 bases short and J 6 bases short, with 11 bases between. Germline V lookup: CDR1 KGHDR, CDR2 SFDVKD. DNA for the CDR3: TGTGCCACCTCTGCGGATGGTAATTCACCCCTCCACTTT. Its translation: CATSADGNSPLHF.

This clonotype was seen once. V is TRBV5-1 and J is TRBJ2-3, with 11 bases identical to TRBD2. V gave up 0 bases and J gave up 6 bases; unmatched junction bases: 9. The CDR3 length is 17 residues. CDR1 is SGHRS, CDR2 YFSETQ, per germline. CDR3 residues: CASSLASSGRSADTQYF. DNA for the CDR3: TGCGCCAGCAGCTTGGCTTCTAGCGGGAGGAGCGCGGATACGCAGTATTTT.

The chain employs TRBV4-2 and TRBJ2-1; maybe TRBD1 (5 bases). CDR3 length: 11 amino acids. With 1 base removed from V and 13 bases from J, the gap between germline ends came to 8 bases. Germline assignment: CDR1 LGHNA and CDR2 YNFKEQ. The CDR3 DNA is TGTGCCAGCAGCCAAGGGGGCTTACAGTTCTTC. This sequence encodes CASSQGGLQFF.

This clonotype showed up just a few times. The V and J genes are TRBV29-1 and TRBJ1-1; 7 nucleotides align to TRBD1. The CDR3 extends over 16 amino acids. Per germline, CDR1 SQVTM and CDR2 ANQGSEA. J was trimmed by 1 base and V by 0 bases; bases with no gene match: 8. The CDR3 here is CSVEDRADRQNTEAFF. CDR3 nucleotides: TGCAGCGTTGAAGATCGGGCGGACAGGCAGAACACTGAAGCTTTCTTT.

This clonotype has just a few counts. This chain joins TRBV6-2 or TRBV6-3 and TRBJ2-7, with 7 bases lining up with TRBD1. The CDR3 spans 12 residues. The J segment lost 10 bases and the V segment lost 8 bases, leaving 11 bases of the junction unmatched. Germline CDR1 and CDR2: MNHEY and SVGEGT. The DNA for the CDR3 is TGTGCCAGCCGAGGGACAGCCCAGAACCAGTACTTC. Translating it yields CASRGTAQNQYF.

The chain combines TRBV21-1 with TRBJ2-1; the D call in the table, TRBD2, was not verified against the DNA. TRBV21-1 is marked as a pseudogene. The CDR3 covers 16 residues. The CDR3 reads CASSNDRTSNYNEQFF. DNA for the CDR3: TGTGCCAGCAGCAACGATCGGACTAGCAACTACAATGAGCAGTTCTTC.

Regarding this clonotype: The CDR3 does not end in the conserved phenylalanine or tryptophan, so this is likely a read error. This chain uses TRBV7-3 with TRBJ2-1, with D perhaps TRBD2 (6 bases). Germline CDR1 SGHTA, CDR2 FQGTGA. V was trimmed by 5 bases and J by 4 bases, leaving 12 bases between them. This CDR3 is 14 amino acids long. The CDR3 protein is CASSRDSTYNEQFL. CDR3 DNA sequence: TGTGCCAGCAGCCGGGACTCCACATACAATGAGCAGTTCCTC.

This clonotype was counted between two and nine times. V is TRBV29-1 and J is TRBJ2-3; the D gene is possibly TRBD1 (5 bases). The germline CDR1 and CDR2 sequences are SQVTM and ANQGSEA. The CDR3 totals 13 residues. V was pared by 4 bases and J by 2 bases, with 10 bases between. This CDR3 reads CSVAGHPTDTQYF. The CDR3 coding sequence is TGCAGCGTTGCCGGACATCCCACAGATACGCAGTATTTT.

The chain uses TRBV12-3 or TRBV12-4 and TRBJ2-2; D is unclear. V was pared by 2 bases and J by 6 bases, with 4 bases between. This CDR3 spans 12 amino acids. The CDR3 spells CASSLYSGELFF. The CDR3 DNA follows: TGTGCCAGCAGTTTATACTCCGGGGAGCTGTTTTTT.

The chain links TRBV24-1 to TRBJ2-1; D is tentatively TRBD1 or TRBD2 (5 bases each). The V and J ends lost 6 bases and 7 bases respectively, with 21 bases between them. CDR1 and CDR2 from the germline V gene are KGHDR and SFDVKD. The CDR3 has 16 amino acids. The CDR3 is CATSTQGGYLMNEQFF. DNA of the CDR3: TGTGCCACCAGTACCCAGGGCGGGTACCTAATGAATGAGCAGTTCTTC.

This clonotype came up a few times. The chain has TRBV20-1 and TRBJ2-2; the D gene is possibly TRBD2 (5 bases). With 3 bases removed from V and 2 bases from J, the gap between germline ends came to 13 bases. Per germline, CDR1 DFQATT and CDR2 SNEGSKA (reference sequence). The CDR3 extends over 15 amino acids. Written as DNA, the CDR3 is TGCAGTGCTAGGAGTATAGCGACTAACACCGGGGAGCTGTTTTTT. This gives the protein CSARSIATNTGELFF.

V usage is TRBV11-2 and J usage is TRBJ2-3; 9 positions agree with TRBD1. V was pared by 5 bases and J by 4 bases, with 7 bases of the junction left unmatched. There are 15 residues in the CDR3. Germline values: CDR1 SGHAT, CDR2 FQNNGV. The CDR3 reads CASSIRQGVADTQYF. CDR3 sequence (DNA): TGTGCCAGCAGCATCCGACAGGGGGTTGCAGATACGCAGTATTTT.

This clonotype was detected a few times. The chain uses TRBV4-2 and TRBJ2-1; 11 bases are shared with TRBD2. CDR1 and CDR2 (germline): LGHNA, YNFKEQ. The junction had 7 bases not matched to a gene; V was cut back by 0 bases and J by 6 bases. This CDR3 region has 17 residues. The CDR3 reads CASSQDTGLAGANEQFF. CDR3 in DNA: TGTGCCAGCAGCCAAGATACAGGACTAGCGGGTGCCAATGAGCAGTTCTTC.

This chain links TRBV20-1 with TRBJ2-7; D is undetermined. The CDR3 runs to 12 residues. Germline assignment: CDR1 DFQATT and CDR2 SNEGSKA (reference sequence). V lost 3 bases and J lost 3, with 9 bases in between. CDR3 nucleotide sequence: TGCAGTGCTAGTGAGGACGGCTACGAGCAGTACTTC. Protein product: CSASEDGYEQYF.